The present T cell receptor (beta chain) was sequenced within a study of blood T cells in healthy people across ages. Each donor's blood draw was 8.5 to 10 milliliters of peripheral blood. Per sample, extraction of total RNA gave at least 5.5 micrograms in every case. Study-wide results and caveats: Per-million-T-cell TCR beta diversity fell roughly linearly with age.

A sample-barcoded 5' primer and a J-beta primer mix were used in a second PCR of about 7 to 12 cycles. Every sample gave at least 3 million paired-end reads containing CDR3. MiXCR, applied by TCRdb to the 5' RACE reads, yields one record per CDR3 protein. This sample has around 900,000 distinct CDR3 sequences, with just over 50% found just once. A remark on this clonotype: Its specificity is unknown.

The source of this sequence is a woman aged 60 to 75 in good health. Sequenced input: blood.

The CDR3 spells CASASQGANTF. The CDR3 DNA sequence: TGTGCCAGCGCAAGTCAGGGGGCCAACACCTTC. The chain combines TRBV12-3 or TRBV12-4 with TRBJ1-2; TRBD1 matches at 8 bases. V shed 8 bases, J shed 12 bases, and the junction held 8 bases outside the gene matches. CDR3 length equals 11 residues.